This T cell receptor (beta chain) was profiled in a study of blood T cell repertoires in COVID-19. Generated by immunoSEQ multiplex PCR, the TCRdb table keeps only in-frame clones and is missing some. The sample holds a few hundred thousand clones; 85% are singletons and the top ten take more than 6%. Trimming at V came to 7 bases and at J to 5 bases, leaving 9 bases not matched to a gene. Germline V gene data show CDR1 as SGHAT and CDR2 as FQNNGV. CDR3 length equals 15 residues. This clonotype was obtained from a human donor in a cohort sampled during active COVID-19. The specimen was peripheral blood. This chain links TRBV11-2 with TRBJ2-1; 9 bases map to TRBD2. CDR3 DNA sequence: TGTGCCAGCACCTCCATAGCGGGGGTGAACAATGAGCAGTTCTTC. It encodes CASTSIAGVNNEQFF.